Listed below are T cell receptor beta chains from one sample, sequenced in a study of T cell responses to AZD1222 COVID-19 vaccine. Profiling relied on immunoSEQ multiplex PCR, and the TCRdb table lists in-frame clones only, not all of them. Among under 50,000 clones listed, around 80% were seen once. Material: peripheral blood, obtained 28 days after the second dose of the MenACWY control vaccine. Receptors were obtained from an adult who received the MenACWY meningococcal vaccine as a control. Both conserved end residues are part of each CDR3. The D gene is left open where the match is weak. Not every row has a clone size; where given, it reads once, few, many or a size class.

- - TRBJ2-1 TRBV7-9 CASSFGGIDEQFF TGTGCCAGCAGCTTCGGCGGGATCGATGAGCAGTTCTTC
- - TRBJ1-4 TRBV5-6 CASSLVRGKLFF TGTGCCAGCAGCTTGGTCAGGGGCAAACTGTTTTTT
once TRBD1 TRBJ1-6 TRBV19 CASTPGQVHSPLHF TGTGCCAGCACTCCGGGACAGGTTCATTCACCCCTCCACTTT
- - TRBJ1-6 TRBV11-2 CASIVGSGRINSPLHF TGTGCCAGCATCGTAGGGTCAGGGCGTATTAATTCACCCCTCCACTTT
- TRBD2 TRBJ2-2 TRBV27 CASSFPGLAGGTGELFF TGTGCCAGCAGTTTCCCGGGACTAGCGGGAGGGACCGGGGAGCTGTTTTTT
- TRBD2 TRBJ2-2 TRBV7-8 CASSVRGRRTGELFF TGTGCCAGCAGCGTACGCGGGAGACGCACCGGGGAGCTGTTTTTT
- - TRBJ2-5 TRBV9 CASSVGARQQGETQYF TGTGCCAGCAGCGTAGGGGCGAGGCAGCAAGGAGAGACCCAGTACTTC
once TRBD1 TRBJ1-1 TRBV5-1 CASSWNRGTEAFF TGCGCCAGCAGCTGGAACAGGGGGACTGAAGCTTTCTTT
- TRBD1 TRBJ2-6 TRBV5-1 CASSSDRGSNVLTF TGCGCCAGCAGCTCAGACAGGGGGAGCAACGTCCTGACTTTC
- - TRBJ2-1 TRBV29-1 CSVDVGGVNNEQFF TGCAGCGTTGATGTTGGAGGCGTCAACAATGAGCAGTTCTTC
- - TRBJ2-5 TRBV11-2 CASSLFSRGTQETQYF TGTGCCAGCAGCTTATTTTCAAGGGGAACGCAAGAGACCCAGTACTTC
- TRBD1 TRBJ2-3 TRBV30 CAWSRGTGGGRTDTQYF TGTGCCTGGAGTAGGGGGACAGGGGGCGGACGCACAGATACGCAGTATTTT
- - TRBJ1-1 TRBV6-5 CASSWTANTEAFF TGTGCCAGCAGCTGGACAGCCAACACTGAAGCTTTCTTT
- - TRBJ1-1 TRBV12-3/TRBV12-4 CASSFGANTEAFF TGTGCCAGCAGTTTCGGAGCGAACACTGAAGCTTTCTTT
- TRBD1 TRBJ2-1 TRBV10-3 CAIGTGGLGNEQFF TGTGCCATTGGGACAGGGGGCCTGGGAAATGAGCAGTTCTTC